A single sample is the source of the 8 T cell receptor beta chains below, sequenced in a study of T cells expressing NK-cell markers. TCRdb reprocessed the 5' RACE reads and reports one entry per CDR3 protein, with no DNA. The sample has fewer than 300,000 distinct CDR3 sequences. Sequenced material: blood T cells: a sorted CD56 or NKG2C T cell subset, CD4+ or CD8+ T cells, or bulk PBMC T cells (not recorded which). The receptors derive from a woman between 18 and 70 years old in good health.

This CDR3 is CSASDRVRADTQYF. The V gene is TRBV20-1, the J gene TRBJ2-3; TCRdb reports TRBD1, a call that lacks DNA to check it against. The germline gives CDR1 DFQATT, CDR2 SNEGSKA (reference sequence). CDR3 length equals 14 residues.

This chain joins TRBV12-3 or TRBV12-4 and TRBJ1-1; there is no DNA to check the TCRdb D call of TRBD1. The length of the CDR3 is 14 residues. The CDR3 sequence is CASSSPGQVTEAFF.

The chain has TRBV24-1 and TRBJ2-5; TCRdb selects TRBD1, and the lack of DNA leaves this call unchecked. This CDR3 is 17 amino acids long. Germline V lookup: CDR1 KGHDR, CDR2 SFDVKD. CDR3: CATSQGFGAGPQETQYF.

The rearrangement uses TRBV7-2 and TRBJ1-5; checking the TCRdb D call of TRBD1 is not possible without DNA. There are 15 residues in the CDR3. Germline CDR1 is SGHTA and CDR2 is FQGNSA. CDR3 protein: CASSLVRGSNQPQHF.

The CDR3 loop reads CASSLVQTNQPQHF. The chain uses TRBV7-2 and TRBJ1-5. In germline, CDR1 is SGHTA, CDR2 FQGNSA. The CDR3 loop spans 14 amino acids.

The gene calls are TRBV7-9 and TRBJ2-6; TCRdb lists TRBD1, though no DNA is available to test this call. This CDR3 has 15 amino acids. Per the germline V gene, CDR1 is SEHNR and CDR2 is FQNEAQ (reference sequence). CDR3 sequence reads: CASSPWGAGANVLTF.

This CDR3 reads CAWRTAPGNTIYF. The chain employs TRBV30 and TRBJ1-3; as DNA is missing, the TRBD1 call by TCRdb cannot be tested. The CDR3 totals 13 residues. Germline CDR1 reads GTSNPN; CDR2 reads SVGIG (reference sequence).

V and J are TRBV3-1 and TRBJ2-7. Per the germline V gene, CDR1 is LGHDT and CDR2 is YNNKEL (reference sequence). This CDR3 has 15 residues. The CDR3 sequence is CASSRTATLNNEQYF.